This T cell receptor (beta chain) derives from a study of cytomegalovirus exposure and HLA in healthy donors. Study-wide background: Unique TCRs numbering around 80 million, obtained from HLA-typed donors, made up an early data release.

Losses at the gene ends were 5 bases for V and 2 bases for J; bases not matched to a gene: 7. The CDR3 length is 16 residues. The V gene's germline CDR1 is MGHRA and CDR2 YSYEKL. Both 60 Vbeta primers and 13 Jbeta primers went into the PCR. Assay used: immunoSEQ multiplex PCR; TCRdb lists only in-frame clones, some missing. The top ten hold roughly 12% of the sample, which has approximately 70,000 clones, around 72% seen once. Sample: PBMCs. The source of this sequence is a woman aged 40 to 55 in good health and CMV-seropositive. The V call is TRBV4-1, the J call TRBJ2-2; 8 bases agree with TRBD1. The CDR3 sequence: CASSFGQGSNTGELFF. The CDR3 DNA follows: TGCGCCAGCAGCTTCGGACAGGGCTCAAACACCGGGGAGCTGTTTTTT.